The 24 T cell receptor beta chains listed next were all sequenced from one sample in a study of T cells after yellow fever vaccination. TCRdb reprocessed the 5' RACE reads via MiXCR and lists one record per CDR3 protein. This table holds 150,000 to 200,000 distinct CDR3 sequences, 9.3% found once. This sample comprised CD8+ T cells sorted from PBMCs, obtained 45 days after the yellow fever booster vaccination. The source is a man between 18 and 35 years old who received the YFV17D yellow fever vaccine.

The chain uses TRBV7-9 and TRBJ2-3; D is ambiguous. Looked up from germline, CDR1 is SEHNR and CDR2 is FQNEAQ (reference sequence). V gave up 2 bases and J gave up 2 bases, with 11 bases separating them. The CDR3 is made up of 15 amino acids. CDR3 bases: TGTGCCAGCAGCTTACCTGGTCAGCTCACAGATACGCAGTATTTT. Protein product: CASSLPGQLTDTQYF.

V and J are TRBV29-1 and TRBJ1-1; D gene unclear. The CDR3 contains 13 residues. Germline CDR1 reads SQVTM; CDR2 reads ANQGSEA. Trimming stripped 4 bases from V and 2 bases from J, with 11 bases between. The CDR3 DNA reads TGCAGCGTTGGTGGTGGGATAAACACTGAAGCTTTCTTT. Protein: CSVGGGINTEAFF. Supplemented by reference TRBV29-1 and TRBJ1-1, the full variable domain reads SAVISQKPSRDICQRGTSLTIQCQVDSQVTMMFWYRQQPGQSLTLIATANQGSEATYESGFVIDKFPISRPNLTFSTLTVSNMSPEDSSIYLCSVGGGINTEAFFGQGTRLTVV.

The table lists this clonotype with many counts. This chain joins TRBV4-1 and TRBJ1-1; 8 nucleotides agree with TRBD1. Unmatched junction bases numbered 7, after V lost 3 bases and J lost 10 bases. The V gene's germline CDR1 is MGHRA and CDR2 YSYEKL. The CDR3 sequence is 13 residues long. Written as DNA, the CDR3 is TGCGCCAGCAGCCAGATGGACAGGGTGGGAGCTTTCTTT. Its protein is CASSQMDRVGAFF.

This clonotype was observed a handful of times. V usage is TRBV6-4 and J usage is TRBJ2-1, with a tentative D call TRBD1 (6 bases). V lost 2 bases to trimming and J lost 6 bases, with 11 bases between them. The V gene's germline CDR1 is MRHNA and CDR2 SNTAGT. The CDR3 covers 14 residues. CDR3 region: CASSDGGPGNEQFF. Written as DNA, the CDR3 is TGTGCCAGCAGTGACGGGGGCCCCGGCAATGAGCAGTTCTTC.

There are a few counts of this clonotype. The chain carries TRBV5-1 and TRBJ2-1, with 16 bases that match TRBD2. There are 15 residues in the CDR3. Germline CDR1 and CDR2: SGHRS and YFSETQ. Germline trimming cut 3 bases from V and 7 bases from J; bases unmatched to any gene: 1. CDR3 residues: CASSSGLAGGNEQFF. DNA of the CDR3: TGCGCCAGCAGCTCGGGACTAGCGGGGGGGAATGAGCAGTTCTTC.

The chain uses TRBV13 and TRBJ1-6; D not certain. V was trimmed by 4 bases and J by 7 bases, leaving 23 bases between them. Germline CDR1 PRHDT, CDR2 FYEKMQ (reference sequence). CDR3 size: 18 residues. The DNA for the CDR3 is TGTGCCAGCAGCTCCACCACGAACAAACACAGCTCCAATTCACCCCTCCACTTT. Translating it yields CASSSTTNKHSSNSPLHF.

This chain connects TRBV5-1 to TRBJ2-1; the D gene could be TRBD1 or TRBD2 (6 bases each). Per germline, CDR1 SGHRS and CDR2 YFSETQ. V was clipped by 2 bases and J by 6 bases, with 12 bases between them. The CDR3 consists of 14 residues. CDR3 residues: CASSFRGAGNEQFF. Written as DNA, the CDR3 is TGCGCCAGCAGCTTTAGGGGGGCCGGCAATGAGCAGTTCTTC.

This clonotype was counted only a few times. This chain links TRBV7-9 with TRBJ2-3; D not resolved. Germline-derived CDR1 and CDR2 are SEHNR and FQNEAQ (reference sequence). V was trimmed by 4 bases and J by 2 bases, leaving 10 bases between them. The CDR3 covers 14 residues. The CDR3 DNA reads TGTGCCAGCAGCTCTCTGCTCCTCACAGATACGCAGTATTTT. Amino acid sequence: CASSSLLLTDTQYF.

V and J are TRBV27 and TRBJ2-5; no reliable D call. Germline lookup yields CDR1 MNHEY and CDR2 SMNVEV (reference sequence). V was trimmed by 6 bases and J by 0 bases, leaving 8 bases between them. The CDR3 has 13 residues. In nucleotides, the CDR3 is TGTGCCAGCAGAACCGCCAACCAAGAGACCCAGTACTTC. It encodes CASRTANQETQYF.

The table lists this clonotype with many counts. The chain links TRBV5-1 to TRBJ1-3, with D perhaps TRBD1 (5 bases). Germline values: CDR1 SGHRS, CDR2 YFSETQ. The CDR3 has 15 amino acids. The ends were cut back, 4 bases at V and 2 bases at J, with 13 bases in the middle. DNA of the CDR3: TGCGCCAGCAGCACGGTGGGGGATACTGGAAACACCATATATTTT. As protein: CASSTVGDTGNTIYF.

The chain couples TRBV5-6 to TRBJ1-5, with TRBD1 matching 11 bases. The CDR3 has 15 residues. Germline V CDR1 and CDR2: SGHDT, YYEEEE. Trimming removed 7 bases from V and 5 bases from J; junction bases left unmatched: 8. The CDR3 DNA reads TGTGCCAGCGGTCGGATGGACAGGGGGCATCAGCCCCAGCATTTT. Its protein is CASGRMDRGHQPQHF.

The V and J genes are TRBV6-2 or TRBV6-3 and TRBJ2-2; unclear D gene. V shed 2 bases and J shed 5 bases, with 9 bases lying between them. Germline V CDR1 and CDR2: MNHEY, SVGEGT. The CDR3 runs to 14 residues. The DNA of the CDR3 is TGTGCCAGCAGTTACGAGACTCCAACCGGGGAGCTGTTTTTT. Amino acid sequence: CASSYETPTGELFF.

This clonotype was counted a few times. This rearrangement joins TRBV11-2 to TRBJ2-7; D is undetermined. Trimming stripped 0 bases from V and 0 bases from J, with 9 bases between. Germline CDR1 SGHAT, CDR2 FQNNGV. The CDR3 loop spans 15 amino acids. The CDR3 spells CASSLDWGSSYEQYV. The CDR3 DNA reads TGTGCCAGCAGCTTAGATTGGGGAAGCTCCTACGAGCAGTACGTC.

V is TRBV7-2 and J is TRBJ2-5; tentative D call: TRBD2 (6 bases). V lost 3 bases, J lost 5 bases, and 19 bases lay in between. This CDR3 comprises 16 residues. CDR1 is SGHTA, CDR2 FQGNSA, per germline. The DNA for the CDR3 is TGTGCCAGCAGCTTCCGAGGTGAAGGCCGGGGGGAGACCCAGTACTTC. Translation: CASSFRGEGRGETQYF.

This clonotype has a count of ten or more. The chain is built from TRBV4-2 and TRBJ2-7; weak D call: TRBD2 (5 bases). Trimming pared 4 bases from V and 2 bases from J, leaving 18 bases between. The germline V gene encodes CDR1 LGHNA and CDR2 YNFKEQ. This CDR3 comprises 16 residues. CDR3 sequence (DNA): TGTGCCAGCAGCCCGTCACACGGGGTGGCTCCCTACGAGCAGTACTTC. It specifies CASSPSHGVAPYEQYF.

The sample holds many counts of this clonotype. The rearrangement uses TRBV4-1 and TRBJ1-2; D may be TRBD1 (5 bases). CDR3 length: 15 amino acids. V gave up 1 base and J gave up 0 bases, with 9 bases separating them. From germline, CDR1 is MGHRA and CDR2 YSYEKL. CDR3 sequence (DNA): TGCGCCAGCAGCCAAGTTGAGGGGACTAACTATGGCTACACCTTC. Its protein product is CASSQVEGTNYGYTF.

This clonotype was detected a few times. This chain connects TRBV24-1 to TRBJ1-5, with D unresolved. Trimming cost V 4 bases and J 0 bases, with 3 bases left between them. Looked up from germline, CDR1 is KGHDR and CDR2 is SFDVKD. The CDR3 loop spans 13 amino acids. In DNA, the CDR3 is TGTGCCACCAGTGAAGTTAGCAATCAGCCCCAGCATTTT. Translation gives CATSEVSNQPQHF.

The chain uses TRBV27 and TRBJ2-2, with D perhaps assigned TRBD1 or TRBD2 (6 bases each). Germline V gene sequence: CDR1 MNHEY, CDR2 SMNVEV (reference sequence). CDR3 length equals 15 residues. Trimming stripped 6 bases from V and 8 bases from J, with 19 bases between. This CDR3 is CASRGRGLSSGELFF. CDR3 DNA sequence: TGTGCCAGCAGGGGACGGGGGCTATCGTCTGGGGAGCTGTTTTTT.

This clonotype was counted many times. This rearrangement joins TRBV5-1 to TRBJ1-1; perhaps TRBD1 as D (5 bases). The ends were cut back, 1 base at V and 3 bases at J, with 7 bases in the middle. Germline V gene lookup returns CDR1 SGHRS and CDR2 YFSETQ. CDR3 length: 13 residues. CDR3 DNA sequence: TGCGCCAGCAGCTTGACAGGATACACTGAAGCTTTCTTT. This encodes CASSLTGYTEAFF.

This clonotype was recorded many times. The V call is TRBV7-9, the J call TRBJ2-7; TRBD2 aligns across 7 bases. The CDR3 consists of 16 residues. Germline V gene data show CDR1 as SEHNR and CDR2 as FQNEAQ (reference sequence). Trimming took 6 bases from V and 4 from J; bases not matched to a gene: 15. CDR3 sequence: CASSAGLVYPPYEQYV. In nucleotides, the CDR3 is TGTGCCAGCAGTGCCGGACTAGTTTACCCACCTTACGAGCAGTACGTC.

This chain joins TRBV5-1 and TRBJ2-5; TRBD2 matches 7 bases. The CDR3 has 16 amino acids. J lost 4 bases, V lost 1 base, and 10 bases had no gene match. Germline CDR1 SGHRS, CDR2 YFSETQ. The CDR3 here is CASSLRLGLEAETQYF. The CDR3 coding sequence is TGCGCCAGCAGCTTGCGTCTAGGACTAGAGGCAGAGACCCAGTACTTC.

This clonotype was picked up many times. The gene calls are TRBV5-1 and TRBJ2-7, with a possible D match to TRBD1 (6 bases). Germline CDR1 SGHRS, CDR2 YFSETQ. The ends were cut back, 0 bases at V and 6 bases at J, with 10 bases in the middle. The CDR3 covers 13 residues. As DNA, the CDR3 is TGCGCCAGCAGCTTGGTTGGCAGGGGCGAGCAGTACTTC. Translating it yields CASSLVGRGEQYF.

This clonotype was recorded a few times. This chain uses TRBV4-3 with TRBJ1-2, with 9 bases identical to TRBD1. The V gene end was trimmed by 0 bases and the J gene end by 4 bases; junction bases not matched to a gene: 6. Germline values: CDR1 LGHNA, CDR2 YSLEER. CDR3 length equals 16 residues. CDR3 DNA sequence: TGCGCCAGCAGCCAAGACTCCGGACAGGGGTTCTATGGCTACACCTTC. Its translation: CASSQDSGQGFYGYTF.

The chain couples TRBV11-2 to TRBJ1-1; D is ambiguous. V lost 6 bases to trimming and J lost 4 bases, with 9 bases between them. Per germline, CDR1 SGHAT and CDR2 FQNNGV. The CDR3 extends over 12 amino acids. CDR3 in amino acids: CASRLALTEAFF. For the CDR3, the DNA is TGTGCCAGCAGATTGGCCCTCACTGAAGCTTTCTTT.